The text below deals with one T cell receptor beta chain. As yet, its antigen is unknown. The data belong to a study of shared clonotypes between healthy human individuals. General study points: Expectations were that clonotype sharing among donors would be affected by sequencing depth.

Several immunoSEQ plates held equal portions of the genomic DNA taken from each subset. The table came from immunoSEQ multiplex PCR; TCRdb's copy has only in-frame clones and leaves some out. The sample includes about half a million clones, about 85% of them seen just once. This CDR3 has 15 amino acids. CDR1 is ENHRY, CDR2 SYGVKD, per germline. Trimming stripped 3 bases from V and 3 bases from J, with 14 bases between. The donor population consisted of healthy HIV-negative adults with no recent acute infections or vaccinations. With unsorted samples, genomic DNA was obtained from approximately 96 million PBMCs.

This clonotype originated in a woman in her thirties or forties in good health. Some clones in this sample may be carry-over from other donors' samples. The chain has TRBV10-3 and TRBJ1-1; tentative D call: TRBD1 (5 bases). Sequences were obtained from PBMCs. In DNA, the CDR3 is TGTGCCATCAGTGAACATACAGGTGTGGACACTGAAGCTTTCTTT. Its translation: CAISEHTGVDTEAFF.